The 10 T cell receptor beta chains below were found in one sample sequenced in a study of blood T cell repertoires in COVID-19. Clones were read by immunoSEQ multiplex PCR, and TCRdb kept only the in-frame ones, dropping some. Of about 310,000 clones in the sample, around 90% were seen once. The sequenced sample was PBMCs or T cells enriched from blood (not recorded which). Source of these receptors: a woman aged 18-35 years with acute COVID-19.

The chain recombines TRBV5-1 with TRBJ2-7; tentative D call: TRBD2 (6 bases). In germline, CDR1 is SGHRS, CDR2 YFSETQ. The CDR3 runs 17 residues. V was pared by 3 bases and J by 5 bases, with 24 bases between. DNA of the CDR3: TGCGCCAGCAGCTGGCTTTCCAGGACTAAAGGTTACGACGAGCAGTACTTC. Its protein is CASSWLSRTKGYDEQYF.

The chain couples TRBV4-1 to TRBJ1-1; weak D call: TRBD1 (6 bases). CDR1 is MGHRA and CDR2 is YSYEKL in the germline V gene. V was cut by 3 bases and J by 0 bases, with 17 bases left in between. This CDR3 is built from 17 residues. CDR3 nucleotides: TGCGCCAGCAGCCAGGACAGAAATCAGGACATGAACACTGAAGCTTTCTTT. It is translated as CASSQDRNQDMNTEAFF.

The DNA of the CDR3 is TGTGCCAGCAGCCAAGGACAAAATCAGCCCCAGCATTTT. Protein: CASSQGQNQPQHF. The chain has TRBV4-2 and TRBJ1-5; D gene ambiguous. The CDR3 is 13 residues long. Germline CDR1 reads LGHNA; CDR2 reads YNFKEQ. V lost 1 base, J lost 4 bases, and 5 bases lay in between.

The chain is built from TRBV7-9 and TRBJ1-6, with TRBD1 matching 10 bases. The CDR3 is made up of 15 amino acids. CDR1 and CDR2 (germline): SEHNR, FQNEAQ (reference sequence). V shed 5 bases and J 10 bases; nucleotides not matched to a gene: 8. The CDR3 nucleotides read TGTGCCAGCAGCGGAACCGGGACAGGGGTCTCACCCCTCCACTTT. Translated, it gives CASSGTGTGVSPLHF.

This clone was found a few times. The rearrangement links TRBV19 to TRBJ1-2, with 12 bases lining up with TRBD1. The J segment lost 3 bases and the V segment lost 5 bases, leaving 13 bases of the junction unmatched. The CDR3 totals 18 residues. Germline values: CDR1 LNHDA, CDR2 SQIVND (reference sequence). The CDR3 DNA reads TGTGCCAGTAGTCCGAGGGGGACAGGGGGCGACCTATACTATGGCTACACCTTC. Translated, it gives CASSPRGTGGDLYYGYTF. Variable domain in full (rest from reference TRBV19 and TRBJ1-2): DGGITQSPKYLFRKEGQNVTLSCEQNLNHDAMYWYRQDPGQGLRLIYYSQIVNDFQKGDIAEGYSVSREKKESFPLTVTSAQKNPTAFYLCASSPRGTGGDLYYGYTFGSGTRLTVV.

This sequence joins TRBV29-1 and TRBJ2-7; 9 nucleotides agree with TRBD2. The V segment lost 6 bases and the J segment 0 bases; nucleotides outside the gene matches: 3. This CDR3 has 13 amino acids. Per germline, CDR1 SQVTM and CDR2 ANQGSEA. CDR3 sequence: CSVGLAISYEQYF. DNA of the CDR3: TGCAGCGTAGGACTAGCGATCTCCTACGAGCAGTACTTC.

The CDR3: CASSLRFNEKLFF. CDR3 DNA: TGTGCCAGCAGTTTACGGTTCAATGAAAAACTGTTTTTT. This sequence joins TRBV27 and TRBJ1-4, with D hard to call. The CDR3 is made up of 13 amino acids. Trimming cost V 2 bases and J 5 bases, with 6 bases left between them. Germline V gene data show CDR1 as MNHEY and CDR2 as SMNVEV (reference sequence).

This rearrangement joins TRBV19 to TRBJ2-1; the D is unclear. Germline V gives CDR1 LNHDA, CDR2 SQIVND (reference sequence). This CDR3 comprises 14 residues. Trimming shortened V by 6 bases and J by 0 bases, and 9 bases separated the two germline ends. The CDR3 DNA sequence: TGTGCCAGTAGCCCCACTTCCTCCTACAATGAGCAGTTCTTC. Translating gives CASSPTSSYNEQFF.

The chain is built from TRBV21-1 and TRBJ2-7; the table's D call, TRBD1, has no DNA check behind it. TRBV21-1 represents a pseudogene. The CDR3 is 15 residues long. CDR3 in amino acids: CASSSGDRSCYEQYF. As DNA, the CDR3 is TGTGCCAGCAGCTCCGGGGACAGGTCGTGCTACGAGCAGTACTTC.

The chain joins TRBV28 to TRBJ1-2; TRBD1 agrees at 8 bases. V shed 4 bases and J 4 bases; nucleotides not matched to a gene: 17. Germline-derived CDR1 and CDR2 are MDHEN and SYDVKM. This CDR3 region has 18 residues. The CDR3 sequence: CASSSRQGALTSSYGYTF. DNA for the CDR3: TGTGCCAGCAGTTCCCGGCAGGGGGCGCTGACCTCGAGCTATGGCTACACCTTC.